This passage covers 19 T cell receptor beta chains from one sample sequenced in a study of technical replicates of blood from a handful of donors. Here immunoSEQ multiplex PCR was the method, and the copy in TCRdb shows in-frame clones only, minus some. The table has 45,000 to 60,000 clones, roughly 95% seen once. Sequencing input: T cells isolated from PBMCs. The receptor source for this set is a human donor in good health.

The chain uses TRBV20-1 and TRBJ1-1, with D perhaps TRBD1 (5 bases). The CDR3 runs to 11 residues. V was shortened by 4 bases and J by 11 bases, with 14 bases between the two germline ends. From germline, CDR1 is DFQATT and CDR2 SNEGSKA (reference sequence). The CDR3 protein is CSATGLGGAFF. The CDR3 nucleotides are TGCAGTGCTACGGGTTTGGGGGGGGCTTTCTTT.

The chain recombines TRBV7-3 with TRBJ2-6; no firm D call. V was trimmed by 4 bases and J by 1 base, leaving 5 bases between them. CDR1 is SGHTA and CDR2 is FQGTGA in the germline V gene. The CDR3 spans 14 residues. In nucleotides, the CDR3 is TGTGCCAGCAGCTCCCTTTCTGGGGCCAACGTCCTGACTTTC. It specifies CASSSLSGANVLTF.

The chain combines TRBV6-5 with TRBJ2-4, with 12 bases lining up with TRBD1. The V gene end was trimmed by 8 bases and the J gene end by 2 bases; junction bases not matched to a gene: 4. The CDR3 sequence is 15 residues long. Germline V lookup: CDR1 MNHEY, CDR2 SVGAGI. The CDR3 loop reads CASGGQGASKNIQYF. For the CDR3, the DNA is TGTGCCAGCGGGGGACAGGGGGCCTCCAAAAACATTCAGTACTTC.

V is TRBV27 and J is TRBJ1-2; D is undetermined. Per the germline V gene, CDR1 is MNHEY and CDR2 is SMNVEV (reference sequence). The CDR3 sequence is 14 residues long. Trimming shortened V by 3 bases and J by 0 bases, and 8 bases separated the two germline ends. CDR3 amino acids: CASSLSRANYGYTF. The CDR3 DNA reads as TGTGCCAGCAGTTTGTCTAGAGCTAACTATGGCTACACCTTC.

The chain recombines TRBV6-5 with TRBJ2-7; possibly TRBD1 for D (6 bases). CDR3 length: 14 residues. V lost 2 bases and J lost 2, with 10 bases in between. The germline V gene encodes CDR1 MNHEY and CDR2 SVGAGI. In DNA form, the CDR3 reads TGTGCCAGCAGTTACCAGGGGTGGACCTACGAGCAGTACTTC. It yields the protein CASSYQGWTYEQYF.

V usage is TRBV4-1 and J usage is TRBJ2-1, with 7 bases lining up with TRBD2. The CDR3 has 15 residues. The V gene's germline CDR1 is MGHRA and CDR2 YSYEKL. J lost 0 bases, V lost 4 bases, and 3 bases had no gene match. CDR3: CASSLGRASYNEQFF. CDR3 DNA: TGCGCCAGCAGCCTGGGGAGGGCCTCCTACAATGAGCAGTTCTTC.

The rearrangement joins TRBV6-1 to TRBJ1-3, with D unclear. V was clipped by 4 bases and J by 1 base, with 11 bases between them. Germline V CDR1 and CDR2: MNHNS, SASEGT. There are 15 residues in the CDR3. CDR3 sequence: CASSAVPISGNTIYF. In DNA, the CDR3 is TGTGCCAGCAGTGCGGTTCCCATATCTGGAAACACCATATATTTT.

J is TRBJ2-5 and V is TRBV5-1; weak D call: TRBD1 (5 bases). This CDR3 is 14 amino acids long. Germline V gene sequence: CDR1 SGHRS, CDR2 YFSETQ. Trimming removed 0 bases at V and 4 bases at J, with 10 bases between. The CDR3 DNA is TGCGCCAGCAGCTTGGACCAGGGAAGAGAGACCCAGTACTTC. It codes for CASSLDQGRETQYF. The full variable domain, with the rest looked up from reference TRBV5-1 and TRBJ2-5, is KAGVTQTPRYLIKTRGQQVTLSCSPISGHRSVSWYQQTPGQGLQFLFEYFSETQRNKGNFPGRFSGRQFSNSRSEMNVSTLELGDSALYLCASSLDQGRETQYFGPGTRLLVL.

The sample holds one count of this clone. The rearrangement links TRBV2 to TRBJ1-1, with 8 bases matching TRBD1. The junction had 12 bases not matched to a gene; V was cut back by 11 bases and J by 7 bases. The CDR3 totals 13 residues. Germline V gene sequence: CDR1 SNHLY, CDR2 FYNNEI. CDR3 residues: CALRTGPEDEAFF. The CDR3 DNA sequence: TGTGCCCTCCGGACAGGGCCCGAGGATGAAGCTTTCTTT.

The rearrangement uses TRBV19 and TRBJ1-2; a possible D gene is TRBD1 (5 bases). The length of the CDR3 is 14 residues. Deletions cut 3 bases from V and 4 bases from J, with 12 bases between. Germline-derived CDR1 and CDR2 are LNHDA and SQIVND (reference sequence). CDR3 DNA: TGTGCCAGTAGTATGACAGAGCGCGGCTATGGCTACACCTTC. Its protein product is CASSMTERGYGYTF.

This chain uses TRBV7-2 with TRBJ1-1; D is possibly TRBD1 (6 bases). Trimming left V 5 bases short and J 0 bases short, with 19 bases between. The germline gives CDR1 SGHTA, CDR2 FQGNSA. The CDR3 totals 17 residues. The CDR3: CASSREYRVPMNTEAFF. The CDR3 bases are TGTGCCAGCAGCAGGGAGTACAGGGTCCCGATGAACACTGAAGCTTTCTTT.

V and J are TRBV5-1 and TRBJ2-7; TRBD1 agrees at 8 bases. CDR1 and CDR2 (germline): SGHRS, YFSETQ. After removal of 6 bases from V and 4 bases from J, the junction contained 9 bases not matched to a gene. The CDR3 totals 14 residues. The CDR3 region has the DNA TGCGCCAGCACGTGGAGCCAGGGGGCATACGAGCAGTACTTC. This codes for CASTWSQGAYEQYF.

This clone was picked up one time. The chain has TRBV9 and TRBJ2-3; TRBD2 might be the D (5 bases). Germline-derived CDR1 and CDR2 are SGDLS and YYNGEE. Trimming took off 3 bases at V and 5 bases at J, with 10 bases between the two ends. The CDR3 runs 13 residues. The CDR3 region has the DNA TGTGCCAGCAGCGGGGGAGTTGGAGATACGCAGTATTTT. Amino acid sequence: CASSGGVGDTQYF.

The chain employs TRBV7-9 and TRBJ1-1, with 8 bases identical to TRBD1. The germline V gene encodes CDR1 SEHNR and CDR2 FQNEAQ (reference sequence). The CDR3 runs to 15 residues. V lost 3 bases to trimming and J lost 3 bases; unmatched junction nucleotides: 6. CDR3 sequence reads: CASSFEQGADTEAFF. The CDR3 nucleotides read TGTGCCAGCAGCTTCGAGCAGGGGGCTGACACTGAAGCTTTCTTT. Together with reference TRBV7-9 and TRBJ1-1, the CDR3 gives the full variable domain: DTGVSQNPRHKITKRGQNVTFRCDPISEHNRLYWYRQTLGQGPEFLTYFQNEAQLEKSRLLSDRFSAERPKGSFSTLEIQRTEQGDSAMYLCASSFEQGADTEAFFGQGTRLTVV.

The CDR3 DNA is TGTGCCAGTAAGGTTCCGTTGTCAGGGACAGGGCCCCAGCATTTT. As protein: CASKVPLSGTGPQHF. The V gene is TRBV19, the J gene TRBJ1-5, with 8 bases aligning to TRBD1. There are 15 residues in the CDR3. With V trimmed by 7 bases and J by 9 bases, 14 bases remained unmatched. Germline-derived CDR1 and CDR2 are LNHDA and SQIVND (reference sequence).

This rearrangement joins TRBV6-5 to TRBJ2-7; 8 bases map to TRBD1. The V segment lost 7 bases and the J segment 5 bases; nucleotides outside the gene matches: 4. Germline CDR1 and CDR2: MNHEY and SVGAGI. The CDR3 is 12 amino acids. The CDR3 bases are TGTGCCAGCACCCAGGGGGCACACGAGCAGTACTTC. Protein product: CASTQGAHEQYF.

The rearrangement joins TRBV20-1 to TRBJ1-1; D unclear. Trimming stripped 5 bases from V and 2 bases from J, with 6 bases between. The CDR3 covers 11 residues. The germline CDR1 and CDR2 sequences are DFQATT and SNEGSKA (reference sequence). The CDR3 is CSAPVNTEAFF. Written as DNA, the CDR3 is TGCAGTGCTCCCGTAAACACTGAAGCTTTCTTT.

The J gene is TRBJ2-7, the V gene TRBV27; 7 nucleotides match TRBD2. Trimming at V came to 1 base and at J to 1 base, leaving 7 bases not matched to a gene. Germline V gene lookup returns CDR1 MNHEY and CDR2 SMNVEV (reference sequence). The CDR3 extends over 16 amino acids. CDR3 sequence reads: CASSLLMASGSYEQYF. CDR3 sequence (DNA): TGTGCCAGCAGTTTATTAATGGCTAGCGGTTCCTACGAGCAGTACTTC.

This clone was recorded once. V and J are TRBV28 and TRBJ2-7, with a tentative D call TRBD2 (5 bases). The ends were cut back, 5 bases at V and 3 bases at J, with 17 bases in the middle. Germline CDR1 is MDHEN and CDR2 is SYDVKM. The CDR3 spans 15 residues. CDR3 nucleotides: TGTGCCAGCAGTCCGGATACTAGTTTAAACTACGAGCAGTACTTC. This translates into CASSPDTSLNYEQYF.